These 2 T cell receptor beta chains came from one sample sequenced in a study of beta chain features in type 1 diabetes. No cognate antigen is known for these TCRs. Expressed TCRB transcripts were sequenced because the isolated RNA had all been reverse transcribed beforehand. The protocol was immunoSEQ multiplex PCR, while the TCRdb copy is restricted to in-frame clones and leaves out a portion. The top ten hold roughly 0.58% of the sample, which has roughly 100,000 clones, 25% to 35% seen once. Findings and limits, study-wide: Moderately but significantly shorter TCRB CDR3s were found in Type 1 diabetes patients in all four CD4+ subsets.

The sequenced sample consisted of central memory CD4+ T cells from blood. Receptors were obtained from a woman between 18 and 30 years old with type 1 diabetes.

The chain uses TRBV11-2 and TRBJ2-3, with a possible D match to TRBD1 (5 bases). The CDR3 totals 14 residues. V dropped 5 bases and J dropped 1 base, with 10 bases sitting between them. The germline gives CDR1 SGHAT, CDR2 FQNNGV. The chain's CDR3 is CASSVGARTDTQYF. In DNA, the CDR3 is TGTGCCAGCAGCGTAGGGGCCCGCACAGATACGCAGTATTTT.

The J gene is TRBJ2-7, the V gene TRBV5-1; D unclear. The germline V and J ends were trimmed by 0 bases and 0 bases, with 10 bases remaining between them. Germline V gene data show CDR1 as SGHRS and CDR2 as YFSETQ. The CDR3 loop spans 15 amino acids. The CDR3 region has the DNA TGCGCCAGCAGCTTGGTGGCAGACTTCTCCTACGAGCAGTACGTC. It is translated as CASSLVADFSYEQYV.